The 15 T cell receptor beta chains presented below share a single source sample, sequenced in a study. TCRdb used MiXCR to reprocess the 5' RACE reads, holding one entry per CDR3 protein. The sample includes about 32,000 distinct CDR3 sequences, around 27% of them seen just once. Cells sorted as Tregs were CD4+, CD25+ and CD127-/low. Sequenced material: tumor-infiltrating Tregs sorted from the breast tumor. The receptor set was obtained from a female donor with breast cancer.

This chain joins TRBV12-5 and TRBJ1-1; 9 bases are a match to TRBD1. The germline V gene has CDR1 LGHNT and CDR2 FRNRAP. V gave up 0 bases and J gave up 0 bases; unmatched junction bases: 17. The CDR3 spans 21 residues. In DNA, the CDR3 is TGTGCTAGTGGTTTGGTACTTAGTAGGTTGGGACAGGGAAAAATGAACACTGAAGCTTTCTTT. It translates to CASGLVLSRLGQGKMNTEAFF.

This clonotype was observed at least ten times. V gene TRBV3-1 combines with J gene TRBJ2-7, with TRBD2 matching 7 bases. The CDR3 sequence is 15 residues long. V was pared by 3 bases and J by 2 bases, with 7 bases of the junction left unmatched. Germline V gives CDR1 LGHDT, CDR2 YNNKEL (reference sequence). CDR3 region: CASSQEGAGTYEQYF. The CDR3 DNA is TGTGCCAGCAGCCAGGAAGGAGCGGGAACCTACGAGCAGTACTTC.

CDR3 DNA: TGTGCCACCAGTAGGGGGGGGGGCTACAATGAGCAGTTCTTC. This sequence encodes CATSRGGGYNEQFF. The chain employs TRBV24-1 and TRBJ2-1; perhaps TRBD2 as D (7 bases). The CDR3 totals 14 residues. Trimming shortened V by 6 bases and J by 3 bases, and 11 bases separated the two germline ends. Germline CDR1 reads KGHDR; CDR2 reads SFDVKD.

The count of this clonotype is one. Since a much larger clone is just one base distant, this may be a read error. The gene calls are TRBV18 and TRBJ1-5; TRBD1 agrees at 7 bases. Losses at the gene ends were 1 base for V and 5 bases for J; bases not matched to a gene: 5. There are 15 residues in the CDR3. In germline, CDR1 is KGHSH, CDR2 LQKENI. For the CDR3, the DNA is TGTGCCAGCTCACCACTCGAAGGGACAGATCAGCCCCAGCATTTT. It is translated as CASSPLEGTDQPQHF.

This clonotype was seen repeatedly, ten times or more. The chain combines TRBV9 with TRBJ1-6, with D uncertain. CDR3 length: 15 amino acids. Germline lookup yields CDR1 SGDLS and CDR2 YYNGEE. V lost 3 bases, J lost 2 bases, and 9 bases lay in between. CDR3 region: CASSDGHTYNSPLHF. The CDR3 DNA reads TGTGCCAGCAGCGATGGGCATACCTATAATTCACCCCTCCACTTT.

The chain has TRBV20-1 and TRBJ2-7; D gene ambiguous. Trimming cost V 3 bases and J 0 bases, with 9 bases left between them. Looked up from germline, CDR1 is DFQATT and CDR2 is SNEGSKA (reference sequence). The CDR3 runs 13 residues. This chain's CDR3 is CSASSGPSYEQYF. The CDR3 bases are TGCAGTGCTAGCTCCGGGCCCTCCTACGAGCAGTACTTC.

This clonotype showed up just a few times. The chain recombines TRBV24-1 with TRBJ1-1; no reliable D call. CDR1 and CDR2 (germline): KGHDR, SFDVKD. This CDR3 comprises 13 residues. Trimming took off 9 bases at V and 1 base at J, with 11 bases between the two ends. This CDR3 is CATRPEANTEAFF. The CDR3 DNA reads TGTGCCACCCGCCCAGAGGCGAACACTGAAGCTTTCTTT.

This clonotype was recorded many times. The rearrangement uses TRBV18 and TRBJ2-7, with TRBD2 matching 9 bases. The CDR3 sequence is 13 residues long. The germline V gene encodes CDR1 KGHSH and CDR2 LQKENI. The V segment lost 4 bases and the J segment 9 bases; nucleotides outside the gene matches: 7. The CDR3 protein is CASSLDEREVQYF. CDR3 DNA sequence: TGTGCCAGCTCACTCGATGAGCGGGAGGTGCAGTACTTC.

This clonotype was recorded many times. The chain recombines TRBV20-1 with TRBJ2-7; TRBD1 agrees at 8 bases. CDR1 is DFQATT and CDR2 is SNEGSKA in the germline V gene (reference sequence). Trimming cost V 1 base and J 1 base; bases outside gene matches: 6. The CDR3 has 15 amino acids. The CDR3 region is CSARARGQVSYEQYF. The CDR3 bases are TGCAGTGCTAGAGCGAGGGGACAGGTGTCCTACGAGCAGTACTTC.

The V call is TRBV6-5, the J call TRBJ2-1; 10 nucleotides agree with TRBD2. This CDR3 has 15 residues. Germline V gene data show CDR1 as MNHEY and CDR2 as SVGAGI. The junction had 5 bases not matched to a gene; V was cut back by 5 bases and J by 4 bases. The CDR3 DNA reads as TGTGCCAGCAGTCATATGACTAGCGGGTACAATGAGCAGTTCTTC. Translation gives CASSHMTSGYNEQFF.

This clonotype was seen a few times. The rearrangement uses TRBV11-3 and TRBJ2-1; 9 bases are a match to TRBD1. Looked up from germline, CDR1 is SGHNT and CDR2 is YENEEA. J was trimmed by 6 bases and V by 5 bases; bases with no gene match: 5. The CDR3 length is 14 residues. The CDR3 sequence: CASSPRQGGNEQFF. The CDR3 DNA sequence: TGTGCCAGCAGCCCTCGACAGGGGGGCAATGAGCAGTTCTTC.

DNA of the CDR3: TGTGCCAGTAGTATTTCTCCCCCGGACAGGGACAATCAGCCCCAGCATTTT. Its translation is CASSISPPDRDNQPQHF. V usage is TRBV19 and J usage is TRBJ1-5, with 8 bases identical to TRBD1. Germline values: CDR1 LNHDA, CDR2 SQIVND (reference sequence). The CDR3 covers 17 residues. The junction had 10 bases not matched to a gene; V was cut back by 3 bases and J by 3 bases.

This clonotype was counted ten times or more. This rearrangement joins TRBV6-1 to TRBJ1-6; 7 bases fit TRBD1. V trimming: 3 bases; J trimming: 10 bases; junction bases outside the gene matches: 9. Germline V gene lookup returns CDR1 MNHNS and CDR2 SASEGT. The CDR3 sequence is 15 residues long. The CDR3 sequence: CASSERQGFGSPLHF. The DNA for the CDR3 is TGTGCCAGCAGTGAGAGACAGGGCTTTGGATCACCCCTCCACTTT.

Many counts were recorded for this clonotype. The chain uses TRBV20-1 and TRBJ1-1; D is unresolved. Germline CDR1 reads DFQATT; CDR2 reads SNEGSKA (reference sequence). V was trimmed by 0 bases and J by 5 bases, leaving 16 bases between them. CDR3 length equals 15 residues. CDR3 DNA sequence: TGCAGTGCTAGAGATCGGCAGGCAAGAGGGACTGAAGCTTTCTTT. It codes for CSARDRQARGTEAFF.

About this clonotype itself: Possible read error: a much larger clone is one base away. The chain recombines TRBV4-1 with TRBJ2-1, with 15 bases fitting TRBD2. V was clipped by 1 base and J by 5 bases; unmatched bases: 6. Germline V lookup: CDR1 MGHRA, CDR2 YSYEKL. The CDR3 is 18 residues long. CDR3 nucleotide sequence: TGCGCCAGCAGCCAAGCCGGGACTAGCGGGAGGCATAACAATGAGCAGTTCTTC. It encodes CASSQAGTSGRHNNEQFF.